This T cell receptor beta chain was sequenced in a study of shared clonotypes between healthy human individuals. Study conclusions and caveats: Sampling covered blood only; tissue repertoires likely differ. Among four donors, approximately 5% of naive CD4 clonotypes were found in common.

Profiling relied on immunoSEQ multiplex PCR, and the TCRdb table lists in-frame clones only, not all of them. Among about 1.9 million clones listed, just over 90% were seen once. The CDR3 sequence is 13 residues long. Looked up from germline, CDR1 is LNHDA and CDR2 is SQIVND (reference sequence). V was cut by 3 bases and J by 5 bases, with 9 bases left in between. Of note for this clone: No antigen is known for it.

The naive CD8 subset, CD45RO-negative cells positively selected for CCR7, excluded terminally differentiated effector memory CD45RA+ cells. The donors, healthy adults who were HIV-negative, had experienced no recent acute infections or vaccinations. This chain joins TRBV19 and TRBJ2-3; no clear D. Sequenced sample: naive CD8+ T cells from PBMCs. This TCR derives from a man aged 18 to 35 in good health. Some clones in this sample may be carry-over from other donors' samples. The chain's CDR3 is CASSMSLLDTQYF. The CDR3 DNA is TGTGCCAGTAGTATGAGTCTACTAGATACGCAGTATTTT.